This T cell receptor (beta chain) stems from a study of blood T cell repertoires in COVID-19 (dated by TCRdb to between 2020 and 2021). In terms of the full investigation: Collaborator samples came from the United States, Italy and Spain and covered acute and convalescent phases of COVID-19. The prospective study material was composed of cDNA or gDNA derived from T cells, B-cell-depleted T cells, or PBMCs. Deeply sampled blood TCRbeta repertoires from subjects exposed to, actively infected with, or recovered from COVID-19 were included in the dataset. The repertoires were released in a freely available public database meant as a resource for research on the immune response to SARS-CoV-2. Samples were obtained from the ongoing ImmuneRACE study (first 160 participants) and from 950 to 1,500 subjects provided by 6 global collaborators. Sample metadata almost always included a de-identified subject ID, COVID-19 status, age in years and sex. Where available, HLA class I and class II types were taken from metadata supplied by the sample provider and were not determined by assay-based typing.

The immunoSEQ Assay, a bias-controlled multiplex PCR, was used to amplify TCRbeta CDR3 regions from genomic DNA. The paper's processing steps were these. Within the assay, amplification of reference gene primers was used to estimate how many nucleated cells each sample contained. To quantify the absolute abundance of each unique TCRbeta CDR3 rearrangement, sequence reads were collapsed and filtered. Productive Simpson clonality was computed per sample as the square root of Simpson's diversity index over productive rearrangements. TCRdb re-hosts the immuneACCESS table, in-frame sequences only. Its copies lack some clones; in the studies checked, an unresolved V gene accounts for under half of them, and the cause for the rest is not known. V, J and clone size were drawn from that table, and D and trimming were deduced from the DNA. In all, the sample holds hundreds of thousands of clones, and around four fifths of those were seen once. The ten largest make up 4% of the sample.

Study-level results and caveats: Clinical and demographic metadata were provided uncurated, with the amount varying by source and participant.

Whole blood was collected in K2EDTA tubes by collaborating institutions according to the institutions' own protocols. For TCRbeta analysis, collaborators shipped samples in one of three forms: frozen whole blood, isolated PBMCs, or DNA extracted from either of those sample types. From cysteine to phenylalanine, the CDR3 is 13 amino acids long. The read is trimmed to its CDR3 DNA, 39 bases read in frame from base 1. The V end loses 10 bases and the J end loses 6 bases, and a stretch of 18 bases separates them. In this sample, this clone turned up a few times. Its antigen remains unidentified. No base quality values were provided; no much bigger clone lies one nucleotide off.

The sequence derives from a woman in her 40s with active or convalescent COVID-19. The specimen sequenced was peripheral blood. The chain couples TRBV12-3 or TRBV12-4 to TRBJ1-2; a tentative D match to TRBD1 spans 5 bases. The CDR3 reads CATSAPGHHGYTF. The bases are TGTGCCACCTCCGCCCCAGGGCACCATGGCTACACCTTC.